The T cell receptor beta chain under discussion was sequenced for a study of T-cell memory formation after mild COVID-19 (dated by TCRdb to about 2021). With respect to the entire study: TCR sequence clusters from the two donors were found to be largely donor specific. T-cell clones expanding and contracting after mild COVID-19 in two donors were tracked by longitudinal TCRalpha and TCRbeta repertoire sequencing. The cohort comprised two young, previously healthy adult volunteers, one female and one male.

Ficoll-Paque density gradient centrifugation was used to isolate PBMCs. Sequencing instrument: Illumina NovaSeq 6000. TCRalpha and TCRbeta cDNA libraries were built by 5'RACE with constant-segment primers, adding sample barcodes and unique molecular identifiers. RNA was extracted from every sample with Trizol reagent. Amplification of the libraries took two PCR steps, and the second step added a second sample barcode plus Illumina TruSeq adapters. Sequencing of libraries was performed on an Illumina NovaSeq with 2 x 150 bp paired-end reads. The study's processing was this. The reads were demultiplexed and collapsed into UMI-guided consensus sequences using migec v1.2.7. With mixcr v2.1.11, UMI consensuses were aligned to TRA and TRB V and J templates and assembled into clonotypes. Clonotypes were classified as expanded or contracted when called significant by both edgeR and NoisET, with noise models trained on biological replicates. For edgeR calls, the thresholds were a false discovery rate-adjusted p below 0.01 and a log2 fold-change of 1. As an exploratory analysis of dynamics, max-normalized trajectories of the 1000 most abundant clonotypes were examined by PCA with hierarchical clustering. Separately sequenced CD4+ and CD8+ repertoires were used to assign a CD4 or CD8 phenotype to each responding clone. The public sequencing data were trimmed at Q25 with fastp and processed into clonotypes with MiXCR by TCRdb, which kept only in-frame beta chains. Merged by CDR3 protein, the rows form single entries marked with the most common genes and DNA. For this entry, the V and J calls and clone size follow TCRdb and not the study's own pipeline. Within this sample are about 390,000 distinct CDR3 sequences, with around a sixth of them counted one time only. Around a fifth of the sample comes from the top ten.

Study-wide findings and limitations: The second-wave clones that peaked on day 37 were not confirmed to be SARS-CoV-2 specific. The study included only a couple of mild cases, and larger cohorts that include severe cases with pre-infection samples were judged to be necessary. The detection of some responding clones in pre-infection memory suggests that pre-existing cross-reactive memory T cells joined the SARS-CoV-2 response. From day 15 to 85, contracting clones showed balanced CD4/CD8 phenotypes, whereas a second wave of clones that expanded from day 15 to 37 leaned towards CD4+. Contracting CD4+ clones appeared mostly in the CM and EM memory subsets, whereas CD8+ clones were enriched in EMRA.

The CDR3 covers 18 residues, taking in both the cysteine and the valine. Only CDR3 DNA remains: 54 bases, in frame from the first base. Cut back by 1 base and 3 bases, the V and J ends lie 21 bases apart. According to the germline V gene, CDR1 reads KGHDR and CDR2 reads SFDVKD. With regard to this clonotype: No cognate antigen has been identified for it. Base quality data are lacking; no much larger clone is found one base away.

The source of this sequence is a man younger than 35 who had mild COVID-19 (a few samples of this study predate the infection). The sample titles of this study are shuffled in the database, so cell type and time point are left out; the donor was told from shared clones. The sample was PBMCs or a T cell subset sorted from them (not recorded which). The sequence is built from TRBV24-1 and TRBJ2-7; a tentative D match to TRBD1 spans 6 bases. CDR3 protein: CATSDFWPAIRGDYEQYV. The DNA is as follows: TGTGCCACCAGTGATTTCTGGCCAGCTATCAGGGGCGACTACGAGCAGTACGTC.